This T cell receptor beta chain is drawn from a study of cytomegalovirus exposure and HLA in healthy donors. Primers for the PCR totalled 60 Vbeta and 13 Jbeta. Repertoires were generated with immunoSEQ multiplex PCR, while TCRdb's copy carries only in-frame clones and drops some. Counted here are some 150,000 clones, approximately 80% occurring once; the ten biggest clones make up around 4%. The sample was PBMCs. The TCR sequence derives from a man aged 40-49 years in good health and CMV-seronegative.

CDR3 loop: CASSAQQGGRTF. CDR3 DNA sequence: TGTGCCAGCAGTGCCCAACAGGGGGGCCGGACCTTC. The chain combines TRBV6-5 with TRBJ1-2, with 8 nucleotides matching TRBD1. V trimming: 5 bases; J trimming: 14 bases; junction bases outside the gene matches: 10. This CDR3 is 12 amino acids long. CDR1 and CDR2 (germline): MNHEY, SVGAGI.